This T cell receptor (beta chain) stems from a study of T cell responses to AZD1222 COVID-19 vaccine. Study-level findings and limits: None of the repertoires were sampled until the peak T cell response had passed.

TCRdb keeps only in-frame clones here, not all; method: immunoSEQ multiplex PCR. The table lists more than 95,000 clones, 91% of them singletons. About this clone itself: The antigen is undetermined.

The source is an adult in good health. Specimen: peripheral blood, collected on day 0 of AZD1222 vaccination.

The CDR3, as DNA: TGTGCCACCAGTGGGGACAGGGGGCATCAAAGGAATGAGCAGTTCTTC. As protein: CATSGDRGHQRNEQFF. The chain combines TRBV24-1 with TRBJ2-1; 12 bases align to TRBD1. The trim removed 5 bases at V and 7 bases at J, leaving 8 bases unmatched. Germline V CDR1 and CDR2: KGHDR, SFDVKD. This CDR3 contains 16 residues.